The 14 T cell receptor beta chains below come from one sample, sequenced in a study of long-term antiretroviral therapy in people with HIV. Researchers report immunoSEQ v3.0 was run at survey level. The table came from immunoSEQ multiplex PCR; TCRdb's copy has only in-frame clones and leaves some out. The sample lists roughly 20,000 clones; 76% were seen once. The sample here was unsorted PBMCs, taken 0.5 years before starting antiretroviral therapy. These receptors all come from a man younger than 35 with HIV.

The chain has TRBV27 and TRBJ2-1, with D tentatively TRBD1 or TRBD2 (5 bases each). The CDR3 consists of 15 residues. Germline V gene lookup returns CDR1 MNHEY and CDR2 SMNVEV (reference sequence). V lost 3 bases and J lost 5, with 14 bases in between. CDR3 DNA sequence: TGTGCCAGCAGTTTTCTGGGGGATCAGGACAATGAGCAGTTCTTC. It yields the protein CASSFLGDQDNEQFF.

CDR3 bases: TGCGCCAGCAGCCAAGAGGGCCGCTCCACTGAAGCTTTCTTT. As protein: CASSQEGRSTEAFF. The chain joins TRBV4-1 to TRBJ1-1; D uncertain. V was cut by 0 bases and J by 4 bases, with 9 bases left in between. Germline V gene data show CDR1 as MGHRA and CDR2 as YSYEKL. The CDR3 runs to 14 residues.

The rearrangement links TRBV6-1 to TRBJ2-7; 9 positions agree with TRBD1. The germline gives CDR1 MNHNS, CDR2 SASEGT. Trimming cost V 6 bases and J 7 bases; bases outside gene matches: 10. The CDR3 extends over 14 amino acids. DNA for the CDR3: TGTGCCAGCAGGAGGTGGGACAGGGTAGGGGAGCAGTACTTC. It encodes CASRRWDRVGEQYF.

The rearrangement links TRBV27 to TRBJ2-7, with TRBD1 identical over 8 bases. This CDR3 region has 14 residues. Germline V gene data show CDR1 as MNHEY and CDR2 as SMNVEV (reference sequence). The V and J ends lost 3 bases and 4 bases, in that order; junction bases with no gene match: 5. The CDR3 coding sequence is TGTGCCAGCAGTTTCCGGGACAGGTTGTACGAGCAGTACTTC. Translated, it gives CASSFRDRLYEQYF.

The genes are TRBV19 and TRBJ2-7; D is undetermined. Germline loops: CDR1 LNHDA, CDR2 SQIVND (reference sequence). The V end was cut by 0 bases, the J end by 3 bases, with 6 bases between. CDR3 length: 13 residues. Here the CDR3 DNA reads TGTGCCAGTAGTATAGAGGCGGACTACGAGCAGTACTTC. It codes for CASSIEADYEQYF. Drawing the rest from reference TRBV19 and TRBJ2-7, the complete variable domain is DGGITQSPKYLFRKEGQNVTLSCEQNLNHDAMYWYRQDPGQGLRLIYYSQIVNDFQKGDIAEGYSVSREKKESFPLTVTSAQKNPTAFYLCASSIEADYEQYFGPGTRLTVT.

The chain combines TRBV9 with TRBJ2-1, with D possibly TRBD1 on 6 matching bases. Germline-derived CDR1 and CDR2 are SGDLS and YYNGEE. With 0 bases removed from V and 6 bases from J, the gap between germline ends came to 13 bases. The CDR3 runs 15 residues. The CDR3 sequence is CASSVAGDRGNEQFF. The DNA of the CDR3 is TGTGCCAGCAGCGTAGCAGGGGATAGGGGCAATGAGCAGTTCTTC.

J is TRBJ1-5 and V is TRBV21-1; the table names TRBD1, a call not compared with the DNA. TRBV21-1 is a pseudogene segment. This CDR3 is 19 amino acids long. CDR3 sequence (DNA): TGTGCCAGCAGCGAAAAAAATTGGGACACCCTTCCCGGCAATCAGCCCCAGCATTTT. Translating it yields CASSEKNWDTLPGNQPQHF.

This clone was observed a few times. The chain links TRBV4-2 to TRBJ2-3, with D uncertain. This CDR3 is 16 amino acids long. Germline-derived CDR1 and CDR2 are LGHNA and YNFKEQ. V lost 0 bases and J lost 5, with 15 bases in between. This CDR3 is CASSQERAALGDTQYF. The CDR3 nucleotides read TGTGCCAGCAGCCAAGAACGGGCCGCCTTGGGAGATACGCAGTATTTT.

This chain uses TRBV7-9 with TRBJ2-7, with 7 bases matching TRBD1. Germline CDR1 and CDR2: SEHNR and FQNEAQ (reference sequence). J was trimmed by 0 bases and V by 3 bases; bases with no gene match: 5. This CDR3 is 15 amino acids long. The CDR3 region has the DNA TGTGCCAGCAGCTTTAAGTCAGGGGGCTCCTACGAGCAGTACTTC. Protein product: CASSFKSGGSYEQYF.

The gene calls are TRBV19 and TRBJ1-1; D call uncertain. The V end was cut by 3 bases, the J end by 11 bases, with 13 bases between. The CDR3 runs 12 residues. In germline, CDR1 is LNHDA, CDR2 SQIVND (reference sequence). The CDR3 is CASSIDHLKAFF. In nucleotides, the CDR3 is TGTGCCAGTAGTATCGACCACCTGAAGGCTTTCTTT.

The chain links TRBV5-1 to TRBJ2-3; 11 positions agree with TRBD1. Germline assignment: CDR1 SGHRS and CDR2 YFSETQ. V lost 5 bases to trimming and J lost 4 bases; unmatched junction nucleotides: 9. The CDR3 is 16 residues long. CDR3 sequence (DNA): TGCGCCAGCAGTCCTGGGACAGGGGGGGGTGCAGATACGCAGTATTTT. Its translation: CASSPGTGGGADTQYF.

This chain joins TRBV9 and TRBJ2-7; TRBD2 is a possible D gene (6 bases). The CDR3 has 16 amino acids. The germline V and J ends were trimmed by 0 bases and 1 base, with 14 bases remaining between them. Per germline, CDR1 SGDLS and CDR2 YYNGEE. This chain's CDR3 is CASSVGGGTASYEQYF. The CDR3 nucleotides are TGTGCCAGCAGCGTAGGTGGCGGGACCGCGTCCTACGAGCAGTACTTC.

V usage is TRBV19 and J usage is TRBJ2-7; tentatively, D is TRBD1 (6 bases). Germline V CDR1 and CDR2: LNHDA, SQIVND (reference sequence). This CDR3 has 15 residues. With 7 bases removed from V and 0 bases from J, the gap between germline ends came to 16 bases. The CDR3 sequence: CASTAAAGDSYEQYF. For the CDR3, the DNA is TGTGCCAGTACAGCGGCGGCAGGGGACTCCTACGAGCAGTACTTC.

This clone has just one count. The V gene is TRBV5-5, the J gene TRBJ1-1; D ambiguous. V was cut by 1 base and J by 2 bases, with 0 bases left in between. CDR1 is SGHKS, CDR2 YYEKEE, per germline (reference sequence). The CDR3 is 11 amino acids. Written as DNA, the CDR3 is TGTGCCAGCAGCTTGAACACTGAAGCTTTCTTT. It specifies CASSLNTEAFF.